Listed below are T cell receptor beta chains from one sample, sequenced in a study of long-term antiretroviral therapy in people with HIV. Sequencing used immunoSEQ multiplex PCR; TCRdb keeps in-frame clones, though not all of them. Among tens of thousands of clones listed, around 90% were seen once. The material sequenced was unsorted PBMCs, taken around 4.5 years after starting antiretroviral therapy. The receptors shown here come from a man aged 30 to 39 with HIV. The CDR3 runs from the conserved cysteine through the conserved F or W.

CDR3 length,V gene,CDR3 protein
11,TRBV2,CATTEGNGYTF
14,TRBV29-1,CSVEGEPGLYGYTF
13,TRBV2,CARRIISYNEQFF
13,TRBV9,CASSGPDSDEQYF
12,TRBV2,CASLGDTDTQYF
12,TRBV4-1,CASSPSSYEQYF
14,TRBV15,CATSRVTSSYEQYF
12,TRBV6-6,CASSYSGEKLFF
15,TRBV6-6,CASSYSAGGRETQYF
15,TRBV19,CASSIPRTSGAEQFF
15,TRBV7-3,CASSLQSGSGNTIYF